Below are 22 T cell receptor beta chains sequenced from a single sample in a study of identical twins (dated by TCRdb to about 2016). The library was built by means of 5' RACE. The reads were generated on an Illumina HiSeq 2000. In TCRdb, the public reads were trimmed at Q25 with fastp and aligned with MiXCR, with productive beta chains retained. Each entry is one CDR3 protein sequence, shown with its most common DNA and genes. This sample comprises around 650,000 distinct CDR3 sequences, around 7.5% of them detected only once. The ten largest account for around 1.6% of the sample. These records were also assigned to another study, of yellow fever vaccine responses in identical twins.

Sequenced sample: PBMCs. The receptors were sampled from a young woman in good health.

CDR3 protein: CASSYSEGPYEQYF. The CDR3 nucleotides read TGTGCCAGCAGTTACTCGGAAGGGCCCTACGAGCAGTACTTC. The genes are TRBV6-5 and TRBJ2-7; D gene uncertain. CDR1 MNHEY and CDR2 SVGAGI come from the germline V gene. Trimming left V 0 bases short and J 2 bases short, with 8 bases between. This CDR3 is 14 amino acids long.

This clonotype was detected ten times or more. The chain's CDR3 is CSVRAPGNTGELFF. CDR3 sequence (DNA): TGCAGCGTTCGTGCGCCGGGAAACACCGGGGAGCTGTTTTTT. V gene TRBV29-1 combines with J gene TRBJ2-2; a possible D gene is TRBD2 (5 bases). Germline V lookup: CDR1 SQVTM, CDR2 ANQGSEA. The CDR3 has 14 amino acids. V was clipped by 5 bases and J by 2 bases, with 12 bases between them.

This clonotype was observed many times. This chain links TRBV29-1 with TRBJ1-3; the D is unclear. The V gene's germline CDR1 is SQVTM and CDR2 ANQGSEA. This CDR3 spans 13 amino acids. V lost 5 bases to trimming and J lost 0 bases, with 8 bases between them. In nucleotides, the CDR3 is TGCAGCGTTCGGGGAGTCTCTGGAAACACCATATATTTT. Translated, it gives CSVRGVSGNTIYF.

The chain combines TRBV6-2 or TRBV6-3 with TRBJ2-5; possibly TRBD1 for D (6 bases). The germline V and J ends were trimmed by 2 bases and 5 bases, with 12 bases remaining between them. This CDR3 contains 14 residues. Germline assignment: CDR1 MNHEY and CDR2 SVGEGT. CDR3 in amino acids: CASSYVGGRETQYF. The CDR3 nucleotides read TGTGCCAGCAGTTACGTTGGGGGCCGGGAGACCCAGTACTTC.

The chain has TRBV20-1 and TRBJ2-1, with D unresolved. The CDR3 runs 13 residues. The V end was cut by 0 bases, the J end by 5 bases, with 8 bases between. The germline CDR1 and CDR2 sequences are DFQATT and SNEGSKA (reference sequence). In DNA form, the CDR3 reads TGCAGTGCTAGAGAATATCGAGACAATGAGCAGTTCTTC. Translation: CSAREYRDNEQFF.

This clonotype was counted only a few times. DNA for the CDR3: TGCGCCAGCAGCCCAGCAGGGGCCCCGAGCTCCTACAATGAGCAGTTCTTC. It codes for CASSPAGAPSSYNEQFF. The chain recombines TRBV5-1 with TRBJ2-1; possible D gene TRBD1, 6 bases. V was shortened by 4 bases and J by 0 bases, with 17 bases between the two germline ends. The CDR3 covers 17 residues. Germline CDR1 reads SGHRS; CDR2 reads YFSETQ.

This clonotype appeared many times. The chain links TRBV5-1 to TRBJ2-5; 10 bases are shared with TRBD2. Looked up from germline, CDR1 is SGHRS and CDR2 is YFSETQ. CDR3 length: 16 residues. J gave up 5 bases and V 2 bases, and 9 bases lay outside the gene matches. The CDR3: CASSLSGGVRRETQYF. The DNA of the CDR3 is TGCGCCAGCAGCTTAAGCGGGGGGGTTCGTCGGGAGACCCAGTACTTC. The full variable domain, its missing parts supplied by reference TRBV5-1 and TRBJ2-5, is KAGVTQTPRYLIKTRGQQVTLSCSPISGHRSVSWYQQTPGQGLQFLFEYFSETQRNKGNFPGRFSGRQFSNSRSEMNVSTLELGDSALYLCASSLSGGVRRETQYFGPGTRLLVL.

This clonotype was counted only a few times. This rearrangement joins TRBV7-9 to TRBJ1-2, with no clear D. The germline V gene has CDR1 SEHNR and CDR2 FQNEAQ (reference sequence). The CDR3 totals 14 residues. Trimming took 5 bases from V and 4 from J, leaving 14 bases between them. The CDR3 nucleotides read TGTGCCAGCAGCGAGATCAAGACGTTCTATGGCTACACCTTC. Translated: CASSEIKTFYGYTF.

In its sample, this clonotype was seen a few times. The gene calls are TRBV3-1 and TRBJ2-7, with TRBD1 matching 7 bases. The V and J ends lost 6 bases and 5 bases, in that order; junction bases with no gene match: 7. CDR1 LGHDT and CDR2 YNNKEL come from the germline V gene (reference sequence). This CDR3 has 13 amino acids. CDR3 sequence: CASRQTGTHEQYF. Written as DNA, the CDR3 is TGTGCCAGCAGACAGACAGGGACCCACGAGCAGTACTTC.

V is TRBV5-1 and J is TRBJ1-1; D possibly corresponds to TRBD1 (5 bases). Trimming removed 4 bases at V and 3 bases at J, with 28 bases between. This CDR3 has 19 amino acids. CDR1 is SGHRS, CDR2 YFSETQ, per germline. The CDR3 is CASSPTSGQVGSTDTEAFF. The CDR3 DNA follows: TGCGCCAGCAGCCCAACGTCGGGGCAGGTGGGGAGCACAGACACTGAAGCTTTCTTT.

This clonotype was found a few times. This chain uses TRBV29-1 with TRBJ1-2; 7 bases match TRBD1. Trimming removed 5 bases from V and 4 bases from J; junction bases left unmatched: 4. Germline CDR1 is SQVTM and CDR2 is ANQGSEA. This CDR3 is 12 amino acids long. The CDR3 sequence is CSVLTGSYGYTF. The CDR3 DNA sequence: TGCAGCGTTCTGACAGGGTCCTATGGCTACACCTTC.

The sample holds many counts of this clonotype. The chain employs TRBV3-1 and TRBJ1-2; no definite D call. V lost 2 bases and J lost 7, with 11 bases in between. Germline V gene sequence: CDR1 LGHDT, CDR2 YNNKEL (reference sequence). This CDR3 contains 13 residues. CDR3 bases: TGTGCCAGCAGCCAACGGCGGCATTCTGGCTACACCTTC. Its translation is CASSQRRHSGYTF.

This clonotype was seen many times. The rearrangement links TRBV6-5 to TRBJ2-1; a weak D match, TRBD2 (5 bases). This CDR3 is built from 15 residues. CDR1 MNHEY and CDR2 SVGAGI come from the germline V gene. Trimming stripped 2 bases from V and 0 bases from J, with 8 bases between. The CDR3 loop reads CASSYRGSSYNEQFF. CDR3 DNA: TGTGCCAGCAGTTACCGGGGAAGCTCCTACAATGAGCAGTTCTTC.

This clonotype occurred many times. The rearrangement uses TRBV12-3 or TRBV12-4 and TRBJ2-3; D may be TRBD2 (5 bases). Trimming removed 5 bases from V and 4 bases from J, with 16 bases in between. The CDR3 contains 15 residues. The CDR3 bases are TGTGCCAGCAGTCGCCCCGCGGGCGTTTCAGATACGCAGTATTTT. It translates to CASSRPAGVSDTQYF.

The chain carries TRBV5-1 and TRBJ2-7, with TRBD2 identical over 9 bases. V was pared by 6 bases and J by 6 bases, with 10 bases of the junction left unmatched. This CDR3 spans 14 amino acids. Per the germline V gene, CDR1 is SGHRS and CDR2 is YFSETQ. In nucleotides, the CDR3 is TGCGCCAGCACCCTAGCGGGATCGTCAGGCGAGCAGTACTTC. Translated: CASTLAGSSGEQYF.

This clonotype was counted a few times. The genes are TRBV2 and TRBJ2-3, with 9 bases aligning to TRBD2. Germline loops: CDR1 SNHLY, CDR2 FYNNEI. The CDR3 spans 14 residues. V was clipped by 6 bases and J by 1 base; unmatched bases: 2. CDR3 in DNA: TGTGCCAGCAGAGGCGGGAGGGGCACAGATACGCAGTATTTT. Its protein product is CASRGGRGTDTQYF.

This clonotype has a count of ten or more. The CDR3 DNA sequence: TGTGCCGCCCGGGGGAGCGTCGATGAAAAACTGTTTTTT. It is translated as CAARGSVDEKLFF. The chain combines TRBV10-3 with TRBJ1-4; weak D call: TRBD1 (5 bases). In germline, CDR1 is ENHRY, CDR2 SYGVKD. The CDR3 has 13 residues. Between the trimmed V and J ends, which lost 11 bases and 6 bases, there was a span of 16 bases.

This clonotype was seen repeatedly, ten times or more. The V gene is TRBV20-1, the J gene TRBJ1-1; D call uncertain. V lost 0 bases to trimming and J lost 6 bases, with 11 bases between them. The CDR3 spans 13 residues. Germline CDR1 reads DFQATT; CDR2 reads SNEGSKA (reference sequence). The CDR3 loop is CSARESPWPEAFF. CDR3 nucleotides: TGCAGTGCTAGAGAGTCCCCATGGCCTGAAGCTTTCTTT.

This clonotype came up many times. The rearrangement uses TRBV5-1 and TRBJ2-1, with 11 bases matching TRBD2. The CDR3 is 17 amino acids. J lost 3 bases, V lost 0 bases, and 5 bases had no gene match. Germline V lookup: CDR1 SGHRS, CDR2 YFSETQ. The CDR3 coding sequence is TGCGCCAGCAGCTTGGGACTAGCGGGAAGGGTCTACAATGAGCAGTTCTTC. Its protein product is CASSLGLAGRVYNEQFF.

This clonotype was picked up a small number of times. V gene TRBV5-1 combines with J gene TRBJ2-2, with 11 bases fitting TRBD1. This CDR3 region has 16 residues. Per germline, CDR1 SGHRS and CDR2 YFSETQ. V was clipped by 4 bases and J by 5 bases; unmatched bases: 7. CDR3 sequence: CASSIGQGAGTGELFF. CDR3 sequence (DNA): TGCGCCAGCAGCATCGGACAGGGGGCTGGGACCGGGGAGCTGTTTTTT.

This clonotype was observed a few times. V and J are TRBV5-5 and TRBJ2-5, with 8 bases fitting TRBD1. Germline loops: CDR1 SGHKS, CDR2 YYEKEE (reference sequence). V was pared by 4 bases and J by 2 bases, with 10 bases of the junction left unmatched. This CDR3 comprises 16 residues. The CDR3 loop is CASSKGQANLQETQYF. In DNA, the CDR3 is TGTGCCAGCAGCAAGGGACAGGCAAATCTACAAGAGACCCAGTACTTC.

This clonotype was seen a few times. The CDR3 DNA sequence: TGTGCCAGCAGCCAAGGGGGACAGGGGACAGAGACCCAGTACTTC. Protein product: CASSQGGQGTETQYF. The chain couples TRBV7-9 to TRBJ2-5; TRBD1 matches 10 bases. V trimming: 5 bases; J trimming: 4 bases; junction bases outside the gene matches: 7. The germline gives CDR1 SEHNR, CDR2 FQNEAQ (reference sequence). This CDR3 is 15 amino acids long.